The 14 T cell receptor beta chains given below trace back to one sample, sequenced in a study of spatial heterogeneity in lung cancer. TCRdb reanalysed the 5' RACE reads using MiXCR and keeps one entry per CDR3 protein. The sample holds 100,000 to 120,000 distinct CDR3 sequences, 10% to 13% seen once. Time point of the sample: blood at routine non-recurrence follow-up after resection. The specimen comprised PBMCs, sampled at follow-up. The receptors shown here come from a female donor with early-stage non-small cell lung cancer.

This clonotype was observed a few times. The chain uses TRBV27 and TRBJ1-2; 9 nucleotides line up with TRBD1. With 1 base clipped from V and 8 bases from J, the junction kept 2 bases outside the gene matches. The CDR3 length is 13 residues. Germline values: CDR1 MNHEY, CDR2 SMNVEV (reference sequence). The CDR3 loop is CASSLLGQGGYTF. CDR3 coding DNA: TGTGCCAGCAGTTTATTGGGACAGGGAGGCTACACCTTC.

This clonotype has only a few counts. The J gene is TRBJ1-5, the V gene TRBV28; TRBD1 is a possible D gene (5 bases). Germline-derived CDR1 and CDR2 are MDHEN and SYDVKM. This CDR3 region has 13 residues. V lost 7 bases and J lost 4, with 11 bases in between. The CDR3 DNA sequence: TGTGCCAGCATCTGGGGGAATAATCAGCCCCAGCATTTT. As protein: CASIWGNNQPQHF.

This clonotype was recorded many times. CDR3 in amino acids: CASSERGSGEQETQYF. CDR3 nucleotides: TGTGCCAGCAGCGAAAGGGGAAGCGGAGAGCAAGAGACCCAGTACTTC. This chain uses TRBV3-1 with TRBJ2-5, with D perhaps given as TRBD1 or TRBD2 (5 bases each). The CDR3 runs 16 residues. Trimming took 5 bases from V and 2 from J, leaving 18 bases between them. Germline loops: CDR1 LGHDT, CDR2 YNNKEL (reference sequence).

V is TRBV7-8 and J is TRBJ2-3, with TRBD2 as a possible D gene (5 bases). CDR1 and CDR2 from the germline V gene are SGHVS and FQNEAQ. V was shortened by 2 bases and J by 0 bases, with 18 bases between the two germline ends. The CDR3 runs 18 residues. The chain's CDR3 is CASSLNSASTISTDTQYF. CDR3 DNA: TGTGCCAGCAGCTTAAACTCAGCTAGCACGATTAGCACAGATACGCAGTATTTT.

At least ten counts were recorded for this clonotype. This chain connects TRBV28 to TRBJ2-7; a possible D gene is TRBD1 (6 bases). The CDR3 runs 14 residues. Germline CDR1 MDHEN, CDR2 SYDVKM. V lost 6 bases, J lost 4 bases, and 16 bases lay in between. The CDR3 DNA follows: TGTGCCAGCAGACCGGGACACGTTCCTTACGAGCAGTACTTC. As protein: CASRPGHVPYEQYF.

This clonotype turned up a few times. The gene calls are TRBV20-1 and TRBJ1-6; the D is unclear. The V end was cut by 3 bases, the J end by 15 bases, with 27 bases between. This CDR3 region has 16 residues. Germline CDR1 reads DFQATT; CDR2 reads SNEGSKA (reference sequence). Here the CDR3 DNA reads TGCAGTGCTAGTTTATCGGGTCCGCGACTACTGAATAGCCTCCACTTT. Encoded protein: CSASLSGPRLLNSLHF.

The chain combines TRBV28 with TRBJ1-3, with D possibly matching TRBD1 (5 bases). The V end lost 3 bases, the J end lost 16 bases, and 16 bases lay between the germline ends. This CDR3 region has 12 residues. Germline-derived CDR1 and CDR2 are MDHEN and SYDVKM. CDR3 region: CASSLAGQVRYF. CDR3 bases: TGTGCCAGCAGTTTGGCAGGGCAAGTTCGGTATTTT.

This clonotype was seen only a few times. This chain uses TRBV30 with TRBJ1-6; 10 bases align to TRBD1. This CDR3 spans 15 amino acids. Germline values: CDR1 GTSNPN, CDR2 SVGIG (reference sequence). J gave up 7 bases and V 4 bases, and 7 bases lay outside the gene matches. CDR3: CAWTQGQGLNSPLHF. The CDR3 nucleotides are TGTGCCTGGACCCAGGGACAGGGGTTAAATTCACCCCTCCACTTT.

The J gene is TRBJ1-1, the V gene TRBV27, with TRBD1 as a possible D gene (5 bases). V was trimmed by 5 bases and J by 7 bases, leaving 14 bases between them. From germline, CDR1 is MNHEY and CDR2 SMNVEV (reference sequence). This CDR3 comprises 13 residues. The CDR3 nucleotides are TGTGCCAGCAGTGCCCGGGGCTACCTTGAAGCTTTCTTT. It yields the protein CASSARGYLEAFF.

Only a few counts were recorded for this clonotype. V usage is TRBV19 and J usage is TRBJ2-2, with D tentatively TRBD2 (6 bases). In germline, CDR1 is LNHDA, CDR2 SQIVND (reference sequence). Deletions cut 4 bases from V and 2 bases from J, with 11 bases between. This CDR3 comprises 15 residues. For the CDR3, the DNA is TGTGCCAGTAGTAAACTTAGCGGAAACACCGGGGAGCTGTTTTTT. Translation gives CASSKLSGNTGELFF.

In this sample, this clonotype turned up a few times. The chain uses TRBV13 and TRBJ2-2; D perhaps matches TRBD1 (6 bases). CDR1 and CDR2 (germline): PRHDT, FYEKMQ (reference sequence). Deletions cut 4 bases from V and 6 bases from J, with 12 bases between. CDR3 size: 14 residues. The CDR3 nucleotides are TGTGCCAGCAGCTCGACAGGTTCCGCCGGGGAGCTGTTTTTT. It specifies CASSSTGSAGELFF. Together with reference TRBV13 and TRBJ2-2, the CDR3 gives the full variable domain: AAGVIQSPRHLIKEKRETATLKCYPIPRHDTVYWYQQGPGQDPQFLISFYEKMQSDKGSIPDRFSAQQFSDYHSELNMSSLELGDSALYFCASSSTGSAGELFFGEGSRLTVL.

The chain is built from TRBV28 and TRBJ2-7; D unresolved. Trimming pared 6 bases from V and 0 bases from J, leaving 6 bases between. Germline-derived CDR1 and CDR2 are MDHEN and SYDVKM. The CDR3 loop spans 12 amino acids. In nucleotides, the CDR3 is TGTGCCAGCAGCACAACCTCCTACGAGCAGTACGTC. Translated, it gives CASSTTSYEQYV.

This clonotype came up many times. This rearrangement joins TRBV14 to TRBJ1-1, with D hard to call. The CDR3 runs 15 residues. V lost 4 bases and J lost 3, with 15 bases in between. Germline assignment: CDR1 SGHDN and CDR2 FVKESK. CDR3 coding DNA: TGTGCCAGCAGCCCCATAAAGGGAGTCCACACTGAAGCTTTCTTT. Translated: CASSPIKGVHTEAFF.

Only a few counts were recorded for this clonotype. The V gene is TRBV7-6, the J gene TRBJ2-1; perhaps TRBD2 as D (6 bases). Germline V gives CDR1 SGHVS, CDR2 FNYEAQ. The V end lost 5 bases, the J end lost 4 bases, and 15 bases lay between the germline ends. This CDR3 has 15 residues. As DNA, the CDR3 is TGTGCCAGCAGCCCGACTAGACAGTCATACAATGAGCAGTTCTTC. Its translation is CASSPTRQSYNEQFF.